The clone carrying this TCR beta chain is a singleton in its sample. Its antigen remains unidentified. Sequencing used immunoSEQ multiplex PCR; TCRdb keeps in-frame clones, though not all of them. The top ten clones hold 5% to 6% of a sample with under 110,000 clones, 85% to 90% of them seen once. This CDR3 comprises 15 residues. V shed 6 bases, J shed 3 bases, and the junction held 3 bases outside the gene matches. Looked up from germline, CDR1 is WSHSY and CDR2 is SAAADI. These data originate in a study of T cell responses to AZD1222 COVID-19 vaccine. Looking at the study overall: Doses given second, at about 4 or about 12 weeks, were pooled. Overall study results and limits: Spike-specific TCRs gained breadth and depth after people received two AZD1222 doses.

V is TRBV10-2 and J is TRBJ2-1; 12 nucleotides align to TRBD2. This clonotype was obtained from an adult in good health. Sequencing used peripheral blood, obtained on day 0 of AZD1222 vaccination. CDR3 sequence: CASRETSGSYNEQFF. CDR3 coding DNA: TGCGCCAGCAGGGAGACTAGCGGGAGCTACAATGAGCAGTTCTTC.